The following is a TCR beta chain sequence with its context. CDR3 length: 12 amino acids. Germline V gene sequence: CDR1 LNHDA, CDR2 SQIVND (reference sequence). Trimming took 7 bases from V and 6 from J, leaving 12 bases between them. This entry belongs to a study of control samples from healthy donors and cancer patients. The data were produced by immunoSEQ multiplex PCR, yet TCRdb's version contains in-frame clones alone and is incomplete. The data show fewer than 200,000 clones, about 87% seen once. The chain uses TRBV19 and TRBJ1-1, with a tentative D call TRBD1 (5 bases). The source is a man aged 25 to 45 in good health. Specimen: blood. In nucleotides, the CDR3 is TGTGCCAGTAACGGGGGTAGCTCTGAAGCTTTCTTT. This translates into CASNGGSSEAFF. Supplemented by reference TRBV19 and TRBJ1-1, the full variable domain reads DGGITQSPKYLFRKEGQNVTLSCEQNLNHDAMYWYRQDPGQGLRLIYYSQIVNDFQKGDIAEGYSVSREKKESFPLTVTSAQKNPTAFYLCASNGGSSEAFFGQGTRLTVV.